The 9 T cell receptor beta chains reported below all come from one sample, sequenced in a study of cytomegalovirus exposure and HLA in healthy donors (dated by TCRdb to 2015 to 2018). Libraries were constructed by the immunoSEQ multiplex PCR assay. The multiplex PCR relied on a mix of 60 forward primers for TCR Vbeta segments and 13 reverse primers for TCR Jbeta segments. TCRdb stores this immuneACCESS table with in-frame sequences only. Part of the clones is absent; in the studies checked, under half of the shortfall reflects unresolved V genes, and no reason is known for the rest. The sample records 120,000 or so clones, 65% to 85% of which are singletons. Of the sample, more than 0.2% falls within the top ten clones. The source material was PBMCs. Every receptor here comes from a man in his fifties or sixties in good health and CMV-seronegative.

The rearrangement links TRBV7-8 to TRBJ1-5; D not resolved. Trimming shortened V by 5 bases and J by 3 bases, and 11 bases separated the two germline ends. CDR3 size: 14 residues. Germline V gives CDR1 SGHVS, CDR2 FQNEAQ. The CDR3 DNA sequence: TGTGCCAGCAGCCCCCTGATACTCAATCAGCCCCAGCATTTT. Translated: CASSPLILNQPQHF.

The chain links TRBV7-9 to TRBJ2-7; possible D gene TRBD2, 6 bases. V lost 2 bases and J 3 bases, leaving 11 bases between the germline ends. Germline CDR1 reads SEHNR; CDR2 reads FQNEAQ (reference sequence). The CDR3 is made up of 14 amino acids. The DNA of the CDR3 is TGTGCCAGCAGCTTATCGGGGACTGACTACGAGCAGTACTTC. Translating gives CASSLSGTDYEQYF.

This clone was seen only a few times. The chain links TRBV19 to TRBJ2-3, with D possibly being TRBD2 (5 bases). Germline values: CDR1 LNHDA, CDR2 SQIVND (reference sequence). The CDR3 sequence is 16 residues long. Trimming pared 6 bases from V and 3 bases from J, leaving 19 bases between. Here the CDR3 reads CASRPPAGRRTDTQYF. CDR3 bases: TGTGCCAGTAGACCCCCGGCGGGCCGCCGGACAGATACGCAGTATTTT.

The chain uses TRBV27 and TRBJ2-5, with 14 bases matching TRBD2. J lost 7 bases, V lost 3 bases, and 10 bases had no gene match. This CDR3 spans 17 amino acids. Germline values: CDR1 MNHEY, CDR2 SMNVEV (reference sequence). CDR3 sequence reads: CASSFSGTSGRTGTQYF. The CDR3 DNA follows: TGTGCCAGCAGTTTCTCCGGGACTAGCGGGAGAACAGGGACCCAGTACTTC.

The chain carries TRBV30 and TRBJ1-1; 12 nucleotides align to TRBD1. The CDR3 is 16 residues long. With 0 bases clipped from V and 4 bases from J, the junction kept 6 bases outside the gene matches. The germline V gene has CDR1 GTSNPN and CDR2 SVGIG (reference sequence). The CDR3: CAWSVRDRGRGTEAFF. CDR3 coding DNA: TGTGCCTGGAGTGTCCGGGACAGGGGGCGAGGCACTGAAGCTTTCTTT. Using reference TRBV30 and TRBJ1-1 for the parts outside the CDR3, the full variable domain is SQTIHQWPATLVQPVGSPLSLECTVEGTSNPNLYWYRQAAGRGLQLLFYSVGIGQISSEVPQNLSASRPQDRQFILSSKKLLLSDSGFYLCAWSVRDRGRGTEAFFGQGTRLTVV.

The chain joins TRBV11-3 to TRBJ2-2; weak D call: TRBD1 (5 bases). CDR3 length equals 14 residues. Germline V gene lookup returns CDR1 SGHNT and CDR2 YENEEA. The V gene lost 5 bases and the J gene lost 4 bases, with 11 bases spanning the gap. The CDR3 bases are TGTGCCAGCAGCATCGACAGAGCCACCGGGGAGCTGTTTTTT. This codes for CASSIDRATGELFF.

The J gene is TRBJ1-5, the V gene TRBV4-1, with 7 bases aligning to TRBD1. There are 16 residues in the CDR3. Per the germline V gene, CDR1 is MGHRA and CDR2 is YSYEKL. Losses at the gene ends were 0 bases for V and 11 bases for J; bases not matched to a gene: 13. The DNA of the CDR3 is TGCGCCAGCAGCCAAGACGTGGGACAGCTCTATTCGACCCAGCATTTT. Translated, it gives CASSQDVGQLYSTQHF.

The genes are TRBV30 and TRBJ1-1; D is possibly TRBD1 (6 bases). The CDR3 has 14 amino acids. V dropped 0 bases and J dropped 8 bases, with 16 bases sitting between them. The germline CDR1 and CDR2 sequences are GTSNPN and SVGIG (reference sequence). For the CDR3, the DNA is TGTGCCTGGAGTGTAGGGGGTCTGGGCCAAGAAGCTTTCTTT. Translation: CAWSVGGLGQEAFF.

The J gene is TRBJ2-7, the V gene TRBV4-3, with TRBD2 matching over 11 bases. This CDR3 region has 14 residues. Germline lookup yields CDR1 LGHNA and CDR2 YSLEER. The ends lost 5 bases at V and 2 bases at J; junction bases unmatched: 2. Here the CDR3 DNA reads TGCGCCAGCAGCGAGGGACTAGCGGCCTACGAGCAGTACTTC. Its translation: CASSEGLAAYEQYF.